The rows below give T cell receptor beta chains drawn from one sample of a study of shared clonotypes between healthy human individuals. TCRdb's table, derived via immunoSEQ multiplex PCR, lists solely in-frame clones and lacks some. In the table there are about 590,000 clones, around 95% of which are singletons. Sequenced material: naive CD8+ T cells sorted from blood. These receptors were taken from a woman in her 30s in good health. Each CDR3 is given with its conserved first and last residue. The D gene is left open where the match is weak. Size is omitted from some rows. Given values are once, few, many or a class for expanded clones.

>TRBV6-1|TRBD2|NA|TRBJ2-1
TGTGCTGGGGGGGCGGGAGGAGGGAGTGAGCAGTTCTTC
CAGGAGGGSEQFF
>TRBV29-1|NA|NA|TRBJ2-1
TGCAGCGTTGAACACCCAAACCTATCCTACAATGAGCAGTTCTTC
CSVEHPNLSYNEQFF
>TRBV30|NA|NA|TRBJ1-1
TGTGCCTGGGGACTATCGGACTTGAACACTGAAGCTTTCTTT
CAWGLSDLNTEAFF
>TRBV29-1|NA|NA|TRBJ2-5
TGCAGCGTTGAAACCCGAAGCCGGGAGCAGTACTTC
CSVETRSREQYF
>TRBV5-4|NA|NA|TRBJ2-1
TGTGCCAGCAGCGCCATGAATGAGCAGTTCTTC
CASSAMNEQFF
>TRBV27|NA|NA|TRBJ2-7
TGTGCCAGCAGTTTCGGGCAGAGCTACGAGCAGTACTTC
CASSFGQSYEQYF
>TRBV28|TRBD2|NA|TRBJ2-1
TGTGCCAGCACTCTTAGGCGCGGGAGCGATGAGCAGTTCTTC
CASTLRRGSDEQFF
>TRBV29-1|TRBD2|NA|TRBJ2-7
TGCAGCGTTGGACTCCCCTACCTGACTAGCGGGAAATACGAGCAGTACTTC
CSVGLPYLTSGKYEQYF
>TRBV27|NA|NA|TRBJ2-5
TGTGCCAGCAGTTTATCGGCCAGGATTTCGTGGGAGACCCAGTACTTC
CASSLSARISWETQYF
>TRBV13|NA|NA|TRBJ2-7
TGTGCCAGCAGCTTAGGGGCAAAGACCTACGAGCAGTACTTC
CASSLGAKTYEQYF
>TRBV10-3|TRBD2|NA|TRBJ2-1
TGTGCCATCAGTGCGGCGGGAGCATACAATGAGCAGTTCTTC
CAISAAGAYNEQFF
>TRBV11-2|NA|NA|TRBJ2-2
TGTGCCAGCAGCTTAGGCCTGAACACCGGGGAGCTGTTTTTT
CASSLGLNTGELFF
>TRBV28|NA|NA|TRBJ2-7
TGTGCCAGCAACTCCCTCTACGAGCAGTACTTC
CASNSLYEQYF
>TRBV4-1|TRBD2|once|TRBJ2-3
TGCGCCAGCAGCCAAGGGACTAGCGGGAGTGTAACAGATACGCAGTATTTT
CASSQGTSGSVTDTQYF
>TRBV19|NA|NA|TRBJ1-1
TGTGCCAGTAGTATATCGACAAGGGTGAACACTGAAGCTTTCTTT
CASSISTRVNTEAFF
>TRBV29-1|TRBD2|NA|TRBJ2-3
TGCAGCGTTGATGACCCATTTGCGGGAGCGTCAGATACGCAGTATTTT
CSVDDPFAGASDTQYF
>TRBV4-1|NA|NA|TRBJ2-5
TGCGCCAGCAGCCAAGATACGGAAGAGACCCAGTACTTC
CASSQDTEETQYF
>TRBV7-9|TRBD1|NA|TRBJ2-1
TGTGCCAGCAGGCATACAGGGGGACAGTACAATGAGCAGTTCTTC
CASRHTGGQYNEQFF
>TRBV7-9|NA|NA|TRBJ2-5
TGTGCCAGCACTATACAGGGAAAGGAAGAGACCCAGTACTTC
CASTIQGKEETQYF
>TRBV2|TRBD1|few|TRBJ1-2
TGTGCCAGCGGGACAGTTCCCTATGGCTACACCTTC
CASGTVPYGYTF
>TRBV5-1|NA|once|TRBJ2-5
TGCGCCAGCACGCCCCCGTCCGTAGGAAAGGTCCAAGAGACCCAGTACTTC
CASTPPSVGKVQETQYF
>TRBV4-1|TRBD2|NA|TRBJ2-7
TGCGCCAGCAGCCAAGAGGGACTAGCGGGAGAAATGGGTTACGAGCAGTACTTC
CASSQEGLAGEMGYEQYF